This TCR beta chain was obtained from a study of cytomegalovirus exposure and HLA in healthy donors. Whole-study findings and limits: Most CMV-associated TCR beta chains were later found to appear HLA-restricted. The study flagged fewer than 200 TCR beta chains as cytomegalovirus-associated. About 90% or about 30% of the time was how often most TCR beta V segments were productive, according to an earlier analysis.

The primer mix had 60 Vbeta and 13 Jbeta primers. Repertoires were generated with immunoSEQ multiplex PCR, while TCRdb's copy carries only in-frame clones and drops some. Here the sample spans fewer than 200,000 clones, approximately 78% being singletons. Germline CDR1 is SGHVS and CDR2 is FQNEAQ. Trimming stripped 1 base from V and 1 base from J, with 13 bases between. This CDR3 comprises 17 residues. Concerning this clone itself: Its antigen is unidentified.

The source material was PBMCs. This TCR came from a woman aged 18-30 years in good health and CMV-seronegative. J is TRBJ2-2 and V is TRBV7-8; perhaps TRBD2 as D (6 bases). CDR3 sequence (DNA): TGTGCCAGCAGCTTAGTAGTGGGCGGGAAGAACACCGGGGAGCTGTTTTTT. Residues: CASSLVVGGKNTGELFF.